This T cell receptor beta chain was sequenced during a study of blood T cell repertoires in COVID-19. As for the study in general: The samples span acute and convalescent COVID-19 from the United States, Italy and Spain. Sources were T cells, B-cell-depleted T cells, or PBMCs; the material itself was cDNA or gDNA.

In the authors' workflow: Amplification from reference gene primers served as the basis for estimated nucleated cell counts. Clones were read by immunoSEQ multiplex PCR, and TCRdb kept only the in-frame ones, dropping some. V, J and clone size are those of that table, while D and trimming were read from the DNA. The profile shows 200,000 to 300,000 clones, approximately 88% of them singletons. The sample comprised peripheral blood. The receptor's source is a human donor in a cohort sampled during active COVID-19.

The CDR3 nucleotides read TGTGCCAGCAGCTCGTCTTGGGGGCTCACTGAAGCTTTCTTT. This sequence encodes CASSSSWGLTEAFF. The rearrangement uses TRBV7-9 and TRBJ1-1; a possible D gene is TRBD1 (6 bases). CDR3 length: 14 residues. CDR1 is SEHNR, CDR2 FQNEAQ, per germline (reference sequence). V was pared by 4 bases and J by 4 bases, with 13 bases between.